These T cell receptor beta chains were read from a single sample in a study of T cells after yellow fever vaccination. TCRdb re-analysed the 5' RACE reads in MiXCR, keeping a single row per CDR3 protein. The sample has approximately 300,000 distinct CDR3 sequences, about 6.9% seen once. The sample was PBMCs, taken roughly 47 days after the first yellow fever vaccination. These receptor sequences come from a young man who received the YFV17D yellow fever vaccine. Both conserved end residues are part of each CDR3. A D gene is named only where the DNA matches it firmly. Size tells how often a clone was seen (once, few, many) or the class of an expanded clone, and some rows leave it out.

TRBJ1-5 | TRBV4-3 | - | few | TGCGCCAGCAGCCAAGATTACAGGGTGGATCAGCCCCAGCATTTT | CASSQDYRVDQPQHF
TRBJ2-1 | TRBV7-9 | - | many | TGTGCCAGCCAAGGAGCGGCGGGGATGTATGAGCAGTTCTTC | CASQGAAGMYEQFF
TRBJ2-2 | TRBV6-5 | - | - | TGTGCCAGCAGTCACGCCACCGGGGAGCTGTTTTTT | CASSHATGELFF
TRBJ2-4 | TRBV12-3/TRBV12-4 | - | many | TGTGCCAGCCGGACAGCAGCCAAAAACATTCAGTACTTC | CASRTAAKNIQYF
TRBJ2-1 | TRBV5-1 | TRBD1 | many | TGCGCCAGCAGCGACAGGGGGCTCAATGAGCAGTTCTTC | CASSDRGLNEQFF
TRBJ1-1 | TRBV7-9 | - | many | TGTGCCAGCAGCTTAGACAGTACGGGGGCTGAAGCTTTCTTT | CASSLDSTGAEAFF
TRBJ1-5 | TRBV12-3/TRBV12-4 | - | - | TGTGCCAGCAGCCAGGACTTCCTCGGAGGGGTGAACAATCAGCCCCAGCATTTT | CASSQDFLGGVNNQPQHF
TRBJ2-7 | TRBV6-1 | - | many | TGTGCCAGCAGTGAACGGATGGGCACAAGGTTGAACTACGAGCAGTACTTC | CASSERMGTRLNYEQYF
TRBJ1-5 | TRBV30 | TRBD1 | few | TGTGCCTGGAATGGAAACAGGGGGGATCAGCCCCAGCATTTT | CAWNGNRGDQPQHF
TRBJ2-5 | TRBV7-2 | - | - | TGTGCTTGCGGTACCCCAAGTGCTCCTGAGACCCAGTACTTC | CACGTPSAPETQYF
TRBJ1-3 | TRBV12-3/TRBV12-4 | - | many | TGTGCCAGCAGTTCGGGTAGGGCCTCAACGGGAAACACCATATATTTT | CASSSGRASTGNTIYF
TRBJ2-5 | TRBV7-2 | TRBD2 | - | TGTGCCAGCAGTCGACGAGGACTAGCGGAACAAGAGACCCAGTACTTC | CASSRRGLAEQETQYF
TRBJ2-7 | TRBV20-1 | - | many | TGCAGTGCTATTCTAGCGAATCGGTACGAGCAGTACTTC | CSAILANRYEQYF
TRBJ1-1 | TRBV10-3 | TRBD1 | - | TGTGCCATCAGGGAGACAGGGAGTGGAACTGAAGCTTTCTTT | CAIRETGSGTEAFF
TRBJ1-2 | TRBV4-1 | - | - | TGCGCCAGCAGCCAATCCGGGGACACTAACTATGGCTACACCTTC | CASSQSGDTNYGYTF
TRBJ2-3 | TRBV5-1 | - | few | TGCGCCAGCAGGGGTTCGGCGGATACTAGCACAGATACGCAGTATTTT | CASRGSADTSTDTQYF
TRBJ2-7 | TRBV9 | - | - | TGTGCCAGCAGCCCCGACGGGCGAGGCGAGCAGTACTTC | CASSPDGRGEQYF
TRBJ2-7 | TRBV6-2/TRBV6-3 | - | - | TGTGCCAGCAGAGTGCTGACAGGATCCTACGAGCAGTACTTC | CASRVLTGSYEQYF